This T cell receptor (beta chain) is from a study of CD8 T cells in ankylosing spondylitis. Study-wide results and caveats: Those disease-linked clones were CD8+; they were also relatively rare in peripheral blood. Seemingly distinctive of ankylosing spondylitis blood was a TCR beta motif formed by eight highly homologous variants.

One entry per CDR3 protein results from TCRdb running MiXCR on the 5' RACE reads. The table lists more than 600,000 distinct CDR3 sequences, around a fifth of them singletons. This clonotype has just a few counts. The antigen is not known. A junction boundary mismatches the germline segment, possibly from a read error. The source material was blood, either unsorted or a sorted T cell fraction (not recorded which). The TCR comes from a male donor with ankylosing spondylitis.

DNA of the CDR3: TGCAGAGCTACCATGACGAACACTGAAGCTTTCTTT. It yields the protein CRATMTNTEAFF. The rearrangement uses TRBV20-1 and TRBJ1-1; D is undetermined. Per the germline V gene, CDR1 is DFQATT and CDR2 is SNEGSKA (reference sequence). The CDR3 is 12 amino acids.